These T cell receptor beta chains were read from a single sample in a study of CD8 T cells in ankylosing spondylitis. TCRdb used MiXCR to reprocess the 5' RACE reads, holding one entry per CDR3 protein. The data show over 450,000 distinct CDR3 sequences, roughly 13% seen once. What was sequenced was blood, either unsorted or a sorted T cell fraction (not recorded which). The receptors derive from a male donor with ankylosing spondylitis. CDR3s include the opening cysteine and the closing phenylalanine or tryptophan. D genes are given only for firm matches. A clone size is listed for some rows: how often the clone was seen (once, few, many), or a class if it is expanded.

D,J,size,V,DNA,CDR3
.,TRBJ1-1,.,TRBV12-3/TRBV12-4,TGTGCCAGCAGTCGAGAGTCGAACACTGAAGCTTTCTTT,CASSRESNTEAFF
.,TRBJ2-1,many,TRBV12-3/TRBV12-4,TGTGCCAGCAGTCTCGGGTTTGAGCAGTTCTTC,CASSLGFEQFF
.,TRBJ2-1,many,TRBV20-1,TGCAGTGCTAGGGGGCTAGTCAATGAGCAGTTCTTC,CSARGLVNEQFF
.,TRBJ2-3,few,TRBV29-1,TGCAGCGTCATCCGGGGGGCAGTCACAGATACGCAGTATTTT,CSVIRGAVTDTQYF
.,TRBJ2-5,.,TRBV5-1,TGCGCCAGCAGCTTGTGGCAGAGCCCTGAGACCCAGTACTTC,CASSLWQSPETQYF
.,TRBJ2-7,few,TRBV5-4,TGTGCCAGCAGCCCGGGACAAGACCTCGAGCAGTACTTC,CASSPGQDLEQYF
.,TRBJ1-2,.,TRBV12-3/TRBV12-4,TGTGCCAGCAGTTTTCGACGGAGCTATGGCTACACCTTC,CASSFRRSYGYTF
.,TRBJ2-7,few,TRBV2,TGTGCCAGCAGATACGACAGAAACTACGAGCAGTACTTC,CASRYDRNYEQYF
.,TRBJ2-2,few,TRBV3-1,TGTGCCAGCAGCCAAGTGAAGGGGCTCCGAACCGGGGAGCTGTTTTTT,CASSQVKGLRTGELFF
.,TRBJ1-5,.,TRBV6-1,TGTGCCAGCAGTGAAGGTGGACACGATAGCAATCAGCCCCAGCATTTT,CASSEGGHDSNQPQHF
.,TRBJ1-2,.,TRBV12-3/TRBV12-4,TGTGCCAGCAGTTTCCTTGGGACCTCTACGCGTCAGCGGGGCTACACCTTC,CASSFLGTSTRQRGYTF
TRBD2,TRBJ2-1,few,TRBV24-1,TGTGCCACCACTGTAGCGGGAGGCAGTGGGGAGCAGTTCTTC,CATTVAGGSGEQFF
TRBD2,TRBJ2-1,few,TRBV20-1,TGCAGTGCTAGAGACCCGGGACTAGCGGGAGTAAATGAGCAGTTCTTC,CSARDPGLAGVNEQFF
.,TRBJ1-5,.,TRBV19,TGTGCCAGTAGTATCACCGGGAGCAATCAGCCCCAGCATTTT,CASSITGSNQPQHF
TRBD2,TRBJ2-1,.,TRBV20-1,TGCAGTGCTGCCGGGACTAGCGGGACGGGTGAGCAGTTCTTC,CSAAGTSGTGEQFF
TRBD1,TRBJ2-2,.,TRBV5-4,TGTGCCAGCAGCTCAGCGGACAGGCCCACCGGGGAGCTGTTTTTT,CASSSADRPTGELFF
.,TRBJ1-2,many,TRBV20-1,TGCAGTGCTAGGAACAGAAACTATGGCTACACCTTC,CSARNRNYGYTF
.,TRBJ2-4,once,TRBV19,TGTGCCAGTAGGGTCAGACTCAGCCCCAAAAACATTCAGTACTTC,CASRVRLSPKNIQYF
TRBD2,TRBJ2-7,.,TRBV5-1,TGCGCCAGCACCATCCTGCGGGGAGGGGACGGCGAGCAGTACTTC,CASTILRGGDGEQYF
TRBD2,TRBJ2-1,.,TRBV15,TGTGCCACCAGCAGAGACGCTAGCGGGGTGAATGAGCAGTTCTTC,CATSRDASGVNEQFF
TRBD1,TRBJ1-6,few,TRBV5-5,TGTGCCAGCAGCTGGGGGACAGACCCCAATAATTCACCCCTCCACTTT,CASSWGTDPNNSPLHF
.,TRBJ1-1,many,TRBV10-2,TGCGCCAGCAGTGACGACGGCAGGGCGGACACTGAAGCTTTCTTT,CASSDDGRADTEAFF
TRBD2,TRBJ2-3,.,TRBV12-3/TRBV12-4,TGTGCCAGCAGTCGCCCAGGACTAGCGGGAGGCACAGATACGAAGTATTTT,CASSRPGLAGGTDTKYF
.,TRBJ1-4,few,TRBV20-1,TGCAGTGCCGTCTGGACAGCAACTAATGAAAAACTGTTTTTT,CSAVWTATNEKLFF
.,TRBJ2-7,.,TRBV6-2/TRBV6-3,TGTGCCAGCAGCCCAACTAGTTCCGAGCAGTACTTC,CASSPTSSEQYF
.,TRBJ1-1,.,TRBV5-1,TGCGCCAGCAGCAAGGGGGAGGGCGGCACTGAAGCTTTCTTT,CASSKGEGGTEAFF
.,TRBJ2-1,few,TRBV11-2,TGTGCCAGCAGCTCCCCGGGGGGCGACCGAAGCTCCTACAATGAGCAGTTCTTC,CASSSPGGDRSSYNEQFF